One sample yielded the 19 T cell receptor beta chains listed below, sequenced in a study of OX40 agonist ivuxolimab in advanced cancers. TCRdb's table, derived via immunoSEQ multiplex PCR, lists solely in-frame clones and lacks some. The table shows tens of thousands of clones, with around 80% occurring only once. The sample here was CD4+ or CD8+ T cells sorted from blood, taken in a trial of the OX40 agonist ivuxolimab. The receptors originated from an adult with an advanced solid tumor such as melanoma, head and neck, liver or kidney cancer.

With regard to this clone: At the DNA level, this CDR3 is encoded by other sequences in the same sample as well. The genes are TRBV18 and TRBJ2-2; 8 positions agree with TRBD2. With 4 bases clipped from V and 1 base from J, the junction kept 5 bases outside the gene matches. CDR3 length equals 16 residues. In germline, CDR1 is KGHSH, CDR2 LQKENI. The CDR3 DNA follows: TGTGCCAGCTCACGGGGAGCGGGAGTGAACACCGGGGAGCTGTTTTTT. This encodes CASSRGAGVNTGELFF.

This sequence joins TRBV6-5 and TRBJ1-3; TRBD1 might be the D (5 bases). CDR3 length: 15 residues. CDR1 and CDR2 (germline): MNHEY, SVGAGI. The V gene lost 4 bases and the J gene lost 0 bases, with 10 bases spanning the gap. CDR3 nucleotides: TGTGCCAGCAGTTCCACAGGAGACTCTGGAAACACCATATATTTT. Encoded protein: CASSSTGDSGNTIYF.

Here the CDR3 reads CASSSGLSSYNEQFF. CDR3 nucleotides: TGTGCCAGCAGCTCAGGGTTGAGCTCCTACAATGAGCAGTTCTTC. The chain combines TRBV7-2 with TRBJ2-1; the D gene is possibly TRBD1 (5 bases). The CDR3 has 15 amino acids. V lost 4 bases and J lost 0, with 10 bases in between. Germline V gene data show CDR1 as SGHTA and CDR2 as FQGNSA. Complete variable domain (other parts from reference TRBV7-2 and TRBJ2-1): GAGVSQSPSNKVTEKGKDVELRCDPISGHTALYWYRQSLGQGLEFLIYFQGNSAPDKSGLPSDRFSAERTGGSVSTLTIQRTQQEDSAVYLCASSSGLSSYNEQFFGPGTRLTVL.

The rearrangement joins TRBV11-3 to TRBJ1-2; 7 nucleotides line up with TRBD1. The CDR3 extends over 14 amino acids. V was clipped by 5 bases and J by 2 bases; unmatched bases: 5. Germline lookup yields CDR1 SGHNT and CDR2 YENEEA. For the CDR3, the DNA is TGTGCCAGCAGCCCTCGGGACAGAAACTATGGCTACACCTTC. Translating it yields CASSPRDRNYGYTF.

This clone was found a few times. This sequence joins TRBV20-1 and TRBJ1-1, with D perhaps matching TRBD1 (6 bases). Deletions cut 6 bases from V and 6 bases from J, with 11 bases between. There are 11 residues in the CDR3. Germline-derived CDR1 and CDR2 are DFQATT and SNEGSKA (reference sequence). As DNA, the CDR3 is TGCAGTGCCAGGGGAAACGCTGAAGCTTTCTTT. Its translation: CSARGNAEAFF.

The J gene is TRBJ2-2, the V gene TRBV7-2; TRBD2 matches at 10 bases. There are 16 residues in the CDR3. Trimming removed 5 bases from V and 7 bases from J; junction bases left unmatched: 10. Germline V CDR1 and CDR2: SGHTA, FQGNSA. As DNA, the CDR3 is TGTGCCAGCAGCCCACGTCTAGCGGGGGTCAACGGGGAGCTGTTTTTT. This gives the protein CASSPRLAGVNGELFF. Using reference TRBV7-2 and TRBJ2-2 for the parts outside the CDR3, the full variable domain is GAGVSQSPSNKVTEKGKDVELRCDPISGHTALYWYRQSLGQGLEFLIYFQGNSAPDKSGLPSDRFSAERTGGSVSTLTIQRTQQEDSAVYLCASSPRLAGVNGELFFGEGSRLTVL.

The chain joins TRBV4-3 to TRBJ2-5; D unclear. Deletions cut 1 base from V and 5 bases from J, with 11 bases between. This CDR3 has 14 amino acids. Germline V CDR1 and CDR2: LGHNA, YSLEER. The CDR3 DNA follows: TGCGCCAGCAGCCAAGGGAACCCCCCGGAGACCCAGTACTTC. It specifies CASSQGNPPETQYF.

The count of this clone is one. The V gene is TRBV5-1, the J gene TRBJ2-1; 10 bases are a match to TRBD2. The CDR3 runs to 15 residues. In germline, CDR1 is SGHRS, CDR2 YFSETQ. V was clipped by 0 bases and J by 9 bases; unmatched bases: 6. CDR3 DNA: TGCGCCAGCAGCTTGGCTAGCGGGAGAGTAGGTGAGCAGTTCTTC. Its translation is CASSLASGRVGEQFF.

The chain recombines TRBV7-3 with TRBJ1-3; TRBD1 might be the D (6 bases). V was trimmed by 5 bases and J by 2 bases, leaving 10 bases between them. This CDR3 region has 14 residues. Per the germline V gene, CDR1 is SGHTA and CDR2 is FQGTGA. Here the CDR3 reads CASSQTGTGNTIYF. The CDR3 region has the DNA TGTGCCAGCAGCCAGACAGGAACTGGAAACACCATATATTTT.

The V and J genes are TRBV10-1 and TRBJ2-3; TRBD1 aligns across 8 bases. J gave up 0 bases and V 5 bases, and 4 bases lay outside the gene matches. The CDR3 loop spans 15 amino acids. Germline CDR1 reads WNHNN; CDR2 reads SYGVQD (reference sequence). The CDR3, as DNA: TGCGCCAGCAGTACGGGACAGGTTAGCACAGATACGCAGTATTTT. This sequence encodes CASSTGQVSTDTQYF.

The chain carries TRBV11-2 and TRBJ2-1, with 9 positions matching TRBD2. Germline V gene sequence: CDR1 SGHAT, CDR2 FQNNGV. This CDR3 has 16 amino acids. With V trimmed by 1 base and J by 2 bases, 3 bases remained unmatched. CDR3: CASSLVRGRAYNEQFF. The CDR3, as DNA: TGTGCCAGCAGCTTAGTCCGCGGGAGGGCCTACAATGAGCAGTTCTTC.

The gene calls are TRBV7-2 and TRBJ2-5; D is possibly TRBD2 (5 bases). The CDR3 is 15 amino acids. The germline CDR1 and CDR2 sequences are SGHTA and FQGNSA. V lost 5 bases to trimming and J lost 2 bases, with 15 bases between them. CDR3 in DNA: TGTGCCAGCAGCCGGATATTAGAGGGTCAAGAGACCCAGTACTTC. Its translation: CASSRILEGQETQYF.

The chain links TRBV6-5 to TRBJ1-3; D remains unclear. Germline V gene data show CDR1 as MNHEY and CDR2 as SVGAGI. CDR3 size: 13 residues. Trimming took 8 bases from V and 4 from J, leaving 12 bases between them. CDR3 sequence reads: CASVPGRGNTIYF. In DNA, the CDR3 is TGTGCCAGCGTTCCCGGGAGAGGAAACACCATATATTTT.

V is TRBV7-2 and J is TRBJ2-5; 9 positions agree with TRBD2. This CDR3 contains 17 residues. CDR1 is SGHTA and CDR2 is FQGNSA in the germline V gene. Trimming cost V 1 base and J 1 base; bases outside gene matches: 7. The CDR3 loop is CASSLGGLAGIQETQYF. In nucleotides, the CDR3 is TGTGCCAGCAGCTTAGGGGGTCTAGCGGGGATCCAAGAGACCCAGTACTTC.

The CDR3 sequence: CASSVQQNTEAFF. The CDR3 DNA follows: TGTGCCAGCAGCGTACAGCAGAACACTGAAGCTTTCTTT. V is TRBV11-3 and J is TRBJ1-1, with D unclear. CDR1 and CDR2 (germline): SGHNT, YENEEA. The CDR3 contains 13 residues. The V gene lost 5 bases and the J gene lost 1 base, with 8 bases spanning the gap.

The chain couples TRBV7-6 to TRBJ1-6, with 8 bases identical to TRBD1. CDR3 length: 15 amino acids. Trimming removed 1 base from V and 9 bases from J; junction bases left unmatched: 5. Per the germline V gene, CDR1 is SGHVS and CDR2 is FNYEAQ. The CDR3 here is CASSLGTGNGSPLHF. DNA for the CDR3: TGTGCCAGCAGCTTAGGGACAGGGAACGGTTCACCCCTCCACTTT.

This clone was seen just once. The chain carries TRBV5-6 and TRBJ2-7; tentative D call: TRBD1 (5 bases). With 0 bases removed from V and 3 bases from J, the gap between germline ends came to 10 bases. This CDR3 has 14 amino acids. Per germline, CDR1 SGHDT and CDR2 YYEEEE. The CDR3 reads CASSLGDSHYEQYF. DNA of the CDR3: TGTGCCAGCAGCTTGGGTGACAGCCACTACGAGCAGTACTTC.

The chain couples TRBV19 to TRBJ2-7, with 8 bases that match TRBD2. Germline lookup yields CDR1 LNHDA and CDR2 SQIVND (reference sequence). After removal of 5 bases from V and 2 bases from J, the junction contained 5 bases not matched to a gene. The CDR3 loop spans 14 amino acids. The CDR3: CASSEVAGTYEQYF. DNA for the CDR3: TGTGCCAGTAGTGAAGTAGCGGGAACCTACGAGCAGTACTTC.

This chain joins TRBV11-3 and TRBJ2-1, with 7 bases lining up with TRBD2. Per the germline V gene, CDR1 is SGHNT and CDR2 is YENEEA. The CDR3 contains 14 residues. J gave up 4 bases and V 4 bases, and 4 bases lay outside the gene matches. In nucleotides, the CDR3 is TGTGCCAGCAGCTCCGTAGCGGGTTACAATGAGCAGTTCTTC. This encodes CASSSVAGYNEQFF.